This T cell receptor (beta chain) was sequenced for a study of T cell responses to AZD1222 COVID-19 vaccine. The overall study: Analyses pooled second doses at about 4 or about 12 weeks. General study points: Repertoire sampling occurred only after the peak T cell response.

Sequenced by immunoSEQ multiplex PCR; TCRdb stores in-frame clones only, minus some. The sample yields roughly 97,000 clones, 75% to 90% seen once. The CDR3 totals 14 residues. After removal of 0 bases from V and 8 bases from J, the junction contained 4 bases not matched to a gene. Germline V gene sequence: CDR1 SGHRS, CDR2 YFSETQ. Turning to this clone: The target antigen is unknown.

This specimen consisted of peripheral blood, obtained on day 0 of AZD1222 vaccination. The clonotype was recovered from an adult in good health. The rearrangement links TRBV5-1 to TRBJ1-4, with 7 positions matching TRBD1. The CDR3 sequence is CASSLDRGNEKLFF. Written as DNA, the CDR3 is TGCGCCAGCAGCTTGGACAGGGGTAACGAAAAACTGTTTTTT. Using reference TRBV5-1 and TRBJ1-4 for the parts outside the CDR3, the full variable domain is KAGVTQTPRYLIKTRGQQVTLSCSPISGHRSVSWYQQTPGQGLQFLFEYFSETQRNKGNFPGRFSGRQFSNSRSEMNVSTLELGDSALYLCASSLDRGNEKLFFGSGTQLSVL.